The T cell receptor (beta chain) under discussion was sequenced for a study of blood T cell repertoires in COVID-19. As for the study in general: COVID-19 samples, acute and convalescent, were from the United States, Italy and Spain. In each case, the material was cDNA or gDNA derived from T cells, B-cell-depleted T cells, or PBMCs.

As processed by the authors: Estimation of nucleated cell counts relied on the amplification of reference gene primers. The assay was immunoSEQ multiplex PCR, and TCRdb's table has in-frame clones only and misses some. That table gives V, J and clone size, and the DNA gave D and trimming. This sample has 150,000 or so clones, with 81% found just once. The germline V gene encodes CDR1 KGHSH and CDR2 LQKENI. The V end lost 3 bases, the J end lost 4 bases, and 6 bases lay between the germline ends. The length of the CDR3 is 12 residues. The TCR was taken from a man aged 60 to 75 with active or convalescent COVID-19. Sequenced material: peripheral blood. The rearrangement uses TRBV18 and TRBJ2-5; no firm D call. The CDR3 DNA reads TGTGCCAGCTCACCTTTGAGAGAGACCCAGTACTTC. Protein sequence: CASSPLRETQYF.